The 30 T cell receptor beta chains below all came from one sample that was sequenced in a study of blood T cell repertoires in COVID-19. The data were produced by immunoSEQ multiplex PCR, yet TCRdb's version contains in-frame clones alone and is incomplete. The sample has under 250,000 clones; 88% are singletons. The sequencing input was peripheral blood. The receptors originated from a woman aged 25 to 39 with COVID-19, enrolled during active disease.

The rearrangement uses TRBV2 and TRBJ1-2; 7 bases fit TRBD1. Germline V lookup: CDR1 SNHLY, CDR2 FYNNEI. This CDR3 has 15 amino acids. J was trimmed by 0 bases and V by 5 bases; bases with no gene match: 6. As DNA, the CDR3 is TGTGCCAGCAGTCAATCCGGGACAGCTAACTATGGCTACACCTTC. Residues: CASSQSGTANYGYTF.

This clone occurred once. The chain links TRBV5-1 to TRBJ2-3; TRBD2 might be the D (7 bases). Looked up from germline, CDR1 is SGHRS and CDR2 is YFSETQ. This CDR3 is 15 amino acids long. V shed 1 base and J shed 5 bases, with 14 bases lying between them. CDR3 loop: CASSLFGGALDTQYF. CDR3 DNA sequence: TGCGCCAGCAGCTTGTTTGGGGGGGCTCTAGATACGCAGTATTTT.

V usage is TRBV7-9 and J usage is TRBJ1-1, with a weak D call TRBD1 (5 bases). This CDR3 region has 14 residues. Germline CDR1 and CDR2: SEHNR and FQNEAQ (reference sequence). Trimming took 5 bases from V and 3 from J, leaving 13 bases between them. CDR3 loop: CASSVGLRDTEAFF. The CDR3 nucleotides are TGTGCCAGCAGCGTGGGTCTCAGGGACACTGAAGCTTTCTTT.

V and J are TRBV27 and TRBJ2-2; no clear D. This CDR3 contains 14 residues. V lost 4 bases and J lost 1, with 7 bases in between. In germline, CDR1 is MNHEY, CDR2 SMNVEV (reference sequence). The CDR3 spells CASSSTWNTGELFF. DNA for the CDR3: TGTGCCAGCAGTTCCACTTGGAACACCGGGGAGCTGTTTTTT.

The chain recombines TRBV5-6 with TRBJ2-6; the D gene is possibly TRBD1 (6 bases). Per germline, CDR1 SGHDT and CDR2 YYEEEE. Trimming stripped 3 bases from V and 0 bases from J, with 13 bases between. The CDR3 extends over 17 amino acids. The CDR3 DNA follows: TGTGCCAGCAGCTCCCCAGGACAGTACTCTGGGGCCAACGTCCTGACTTTC. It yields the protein CASSSPGQYSGANVLTF.

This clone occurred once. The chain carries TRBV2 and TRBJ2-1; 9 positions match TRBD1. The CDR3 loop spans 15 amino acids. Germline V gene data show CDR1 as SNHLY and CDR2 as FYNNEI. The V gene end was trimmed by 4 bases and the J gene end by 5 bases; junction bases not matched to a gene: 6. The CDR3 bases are TGTGCCAGCAGTGTCCGGGACAGGGTGCACAATGAGCAGTTCTTC. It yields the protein CASSVRDRVHNEQFF. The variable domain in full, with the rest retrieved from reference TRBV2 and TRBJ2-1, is EPEVTQTPSHQVTQMGQEVILRCVPISNHLYFYWYRQILGQKVEFLVSFYNNEISEKSEIFDDQFSVERPDGSNFTLKIRSTKLEDSAMYFCASSVRDRVHNEQFFGPGTRLTVL.

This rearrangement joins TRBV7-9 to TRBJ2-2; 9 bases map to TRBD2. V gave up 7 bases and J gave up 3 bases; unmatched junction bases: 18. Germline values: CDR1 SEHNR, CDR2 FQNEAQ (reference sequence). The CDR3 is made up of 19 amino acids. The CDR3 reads CASNPPTVAGARDTGELFF. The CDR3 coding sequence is TGTGCCAGCAACCCCCCCACGGTAGCGGGGGCAAGGGACACCGGGGAGCTGTTTTTT.

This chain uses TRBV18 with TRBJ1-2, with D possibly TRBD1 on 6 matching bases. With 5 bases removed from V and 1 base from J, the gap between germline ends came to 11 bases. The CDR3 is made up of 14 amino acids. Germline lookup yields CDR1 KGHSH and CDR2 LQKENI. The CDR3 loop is CASSTTGNNYGYTF. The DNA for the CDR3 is TGTGCCAGCTCAACGACAGGAAATAACTATGGCTACACCTTC.

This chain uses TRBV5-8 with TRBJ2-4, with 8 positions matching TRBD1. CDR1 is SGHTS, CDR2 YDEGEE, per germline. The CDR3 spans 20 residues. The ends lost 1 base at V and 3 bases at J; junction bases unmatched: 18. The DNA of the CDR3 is TGTGCCAGCAGCTTGAATTTCAGGGGGCGCTTTGGGCCGGTCAAAAACATTCAGTACTTC. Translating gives CASSLNFRGRFGPVKNIQYF.

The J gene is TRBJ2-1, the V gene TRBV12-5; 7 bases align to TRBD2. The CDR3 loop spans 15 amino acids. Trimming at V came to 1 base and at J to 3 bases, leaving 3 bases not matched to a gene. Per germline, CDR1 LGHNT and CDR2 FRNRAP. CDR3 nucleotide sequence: TGTGCTAGTGGTTTGGGGGCTAGCGGCTACAATGAGCAGTTCTTC. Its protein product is CASGLGASGYNEQFF.

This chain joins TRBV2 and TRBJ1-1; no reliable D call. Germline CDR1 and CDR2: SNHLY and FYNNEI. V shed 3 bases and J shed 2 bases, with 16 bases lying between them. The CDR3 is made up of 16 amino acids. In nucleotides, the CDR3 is TGTGCCAGCAGTGAGATGGCGGGATTGATTAACACTGAAGCTTTCTTT. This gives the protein CASSEMAGLINTEAFF.

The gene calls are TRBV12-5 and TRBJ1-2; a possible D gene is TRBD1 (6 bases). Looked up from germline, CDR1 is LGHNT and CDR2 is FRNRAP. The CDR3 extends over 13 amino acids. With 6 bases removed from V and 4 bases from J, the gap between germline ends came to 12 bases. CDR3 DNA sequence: TGTGCTAGTGGCCCAGGACAGAGCTATGGCTACACCTTC. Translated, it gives CASGPGQSYGYTF.

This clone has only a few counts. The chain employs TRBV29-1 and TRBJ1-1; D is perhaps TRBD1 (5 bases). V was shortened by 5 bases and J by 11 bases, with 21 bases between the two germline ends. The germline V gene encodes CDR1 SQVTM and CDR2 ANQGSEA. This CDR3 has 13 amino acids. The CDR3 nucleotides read TGCAGCGTTAGGGGCCAGGCCCTCCCGGCGGCTTTCTTT. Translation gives CSVRGQALPAAFF.

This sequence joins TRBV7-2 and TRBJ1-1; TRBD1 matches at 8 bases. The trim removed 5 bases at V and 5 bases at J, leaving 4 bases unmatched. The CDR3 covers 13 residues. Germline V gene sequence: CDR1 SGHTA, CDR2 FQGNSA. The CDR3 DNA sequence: TGTGCCAGCAGCAAGGACAGGGAGACTGAAGCTTTCTTT. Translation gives CASSKDRETEAFF.

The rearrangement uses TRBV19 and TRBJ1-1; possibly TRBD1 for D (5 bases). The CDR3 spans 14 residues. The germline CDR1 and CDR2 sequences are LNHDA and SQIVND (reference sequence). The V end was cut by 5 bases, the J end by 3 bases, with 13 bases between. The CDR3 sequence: CASSLGGTDTEAFF. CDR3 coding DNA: TGTGCCAGTAGTCTGGGGGGGACGGACACTGAAGCTTTCTTT.

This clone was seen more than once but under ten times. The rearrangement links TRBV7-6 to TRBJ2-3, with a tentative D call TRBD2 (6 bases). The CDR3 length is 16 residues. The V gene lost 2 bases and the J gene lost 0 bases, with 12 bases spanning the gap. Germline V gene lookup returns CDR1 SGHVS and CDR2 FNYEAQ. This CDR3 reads CASSLRASDSTDTQYF. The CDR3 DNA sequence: TGTGCCAGCAGCTTAAGGGCTAGCGACAGCACAGATACGCAGTATTTT.

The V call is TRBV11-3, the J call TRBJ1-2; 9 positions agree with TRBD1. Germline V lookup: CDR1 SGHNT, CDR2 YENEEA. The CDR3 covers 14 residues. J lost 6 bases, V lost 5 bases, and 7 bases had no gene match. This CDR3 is CASSHGGTGNGYTF. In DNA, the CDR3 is TGTGCCAGCAGCCATGGGGGGACAGGGAATGGCTACACCTTC. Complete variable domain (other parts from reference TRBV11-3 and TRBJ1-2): EAGVVQSPRYKIIEKKQPVAFWCNPISGHNTLYWYLQNLGQGPELLIRYENEEAVDDSQLPKDRFSAERLKGVDSTLKIQPAELGDSAVYLCASSHGGTGNGYTFGSGTRLTVV.

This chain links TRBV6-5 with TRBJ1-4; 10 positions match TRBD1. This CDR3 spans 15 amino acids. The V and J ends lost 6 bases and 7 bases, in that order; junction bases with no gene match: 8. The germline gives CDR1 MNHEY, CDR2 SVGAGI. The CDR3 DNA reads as TGTGCCAGCAGCCAACCGGGACAGGGGCCTGAAAAACTGTTTTTT. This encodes CASSQPGQGPEKLFF.

CDR3 amino acids: CASRGTGGDTQYF. The CDR3 DNA reads TGTGCCAGCAGAGGGACAGGGGGAGATACGCAGTATTTT. The chain employs TRBV6-6 and TRBJ2-3; 11 bases align to TRBD1. This CDR3 is built from 13 residues. Germline V gene sequence: CDR1 MNHNY, CDR2 SVGAGI (reference sequence). V shed 6 bases and J 5 bases; nucleotides not matched to a gene: 1.

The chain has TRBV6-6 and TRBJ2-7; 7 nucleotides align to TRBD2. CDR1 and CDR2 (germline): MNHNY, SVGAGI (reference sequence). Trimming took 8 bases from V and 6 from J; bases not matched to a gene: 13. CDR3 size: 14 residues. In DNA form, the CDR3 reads TGTGCCAGCCGGCGATCTACTGGGGGGGGCGAGCAGTACGTC. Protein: CASRRSTGGGEQYV.

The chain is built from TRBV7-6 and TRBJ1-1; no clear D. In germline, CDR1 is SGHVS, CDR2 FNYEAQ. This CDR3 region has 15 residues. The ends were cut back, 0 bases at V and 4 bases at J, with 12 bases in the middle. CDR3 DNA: TGTGCCAGCAGCTTAGCGATTGGAGGTGGCACTGAAGCTTTCTTT. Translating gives CASSLAIGGGTEAFF.

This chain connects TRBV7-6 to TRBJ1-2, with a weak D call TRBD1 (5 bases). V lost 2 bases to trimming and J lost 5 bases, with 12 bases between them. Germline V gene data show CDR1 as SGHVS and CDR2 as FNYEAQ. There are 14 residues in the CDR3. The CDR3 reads CASSLIREPYGYTF. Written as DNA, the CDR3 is TGTGCCAGCAGCTTAATCAGGGAACCATATGGCTACACCTTC. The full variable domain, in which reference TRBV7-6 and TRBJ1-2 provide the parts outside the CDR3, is GAGVSQSPRYKVTKRGQDVALRCDPISGHVSLYWYRQALGQGPEFLTYFNYEAQQDKSGLPNDRFSAERPEGSISTLTIQRTEQRDSAMYRCASSLIREPYGYTFGSGTRLTVV.

The CDR3 spells CASSLGVMNTEAFF. The CDR3 DNA sequence: TGTGCCAGCAGTTTGGGAGTCATGAACACTGAAGCTTTCTTT. The chain combines TRBV27 with TRBJ1-1; D is unclear. Germline loops: CDR1 MNHEY, CDR2 SMNVEV (reference sequence). The CDR3 loop spans 14 amino acids. Trimming cost V 3 bases and J 0 bases, with 8 bases left between them.

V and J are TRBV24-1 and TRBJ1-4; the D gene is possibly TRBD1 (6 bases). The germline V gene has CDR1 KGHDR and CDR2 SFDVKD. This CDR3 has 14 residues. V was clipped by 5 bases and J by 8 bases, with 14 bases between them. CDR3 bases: TGTGCCACCAGTGCCTCGGCAGGGGTCGAAAAACTGTTTTTT. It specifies CATSASAGVEKLFF.

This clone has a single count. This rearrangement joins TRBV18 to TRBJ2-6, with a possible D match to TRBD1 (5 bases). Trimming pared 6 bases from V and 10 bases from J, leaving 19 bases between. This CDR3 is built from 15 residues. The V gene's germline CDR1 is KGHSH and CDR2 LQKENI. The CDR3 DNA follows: TGTGCCAGCTCCGCCTTCGGAACAGGTACAAACGTCCTGACTTTC. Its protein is CASSAFGTGTNVLTF.

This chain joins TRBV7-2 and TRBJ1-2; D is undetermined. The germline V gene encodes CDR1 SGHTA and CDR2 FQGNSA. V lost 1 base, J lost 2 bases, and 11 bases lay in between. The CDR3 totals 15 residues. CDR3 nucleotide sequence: TGTGCCAGCAGCTTAGTCTGGGAGCCCAACTATGGCTACACCTTC. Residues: CASSLVWEPNYGYTF.

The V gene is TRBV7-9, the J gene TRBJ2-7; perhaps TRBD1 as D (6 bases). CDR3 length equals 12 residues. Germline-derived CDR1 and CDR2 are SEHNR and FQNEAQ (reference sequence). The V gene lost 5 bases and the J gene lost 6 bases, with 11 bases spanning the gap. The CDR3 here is CASSPTGIEQYV. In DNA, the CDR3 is TGTGCCAGCAGCCCAACAGGGATCGAGCAGTACGTC.

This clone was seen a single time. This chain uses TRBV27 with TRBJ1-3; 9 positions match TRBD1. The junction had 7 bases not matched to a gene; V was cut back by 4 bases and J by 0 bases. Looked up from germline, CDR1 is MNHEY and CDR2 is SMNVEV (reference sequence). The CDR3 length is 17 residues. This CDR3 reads CASSSRGQGNSGNTIYF. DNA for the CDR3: TGTGCCAGCAGTTCCCGTGGACAGGGGAACTCTGGAAACACCATATATTTT.

This chain's CDR3 is CASSPDGVVGEKLFF. CDR3 sequence (DNA): TGTGCCAGCAGCCCAGACGGGGTAGTGGGAGAAAAACTGTTTTTT. The rearrangement links TRBV11-2 to TRBJ1-4; D gene uncertain. CDR3 length equals 15 residues. Germline CDR1 is SGHAT and CDR2 is FQNNGV. Trimming cost V 5 bases and J 8 bases, with 18 bases left between them. Complete variable domain (other parts from reference TRBV11-2 and TRBJ1-4): EAGVAQSPRYKIIEKRQSVAFWCNPISGHATLYWYQQILGQGPKLLIQFQNNGVVDDSQLPKDRFSAERLKGVDSTLKIQPAKLEDSAVYLCASSPDGVVGEKLFFGSGTQLSVL.

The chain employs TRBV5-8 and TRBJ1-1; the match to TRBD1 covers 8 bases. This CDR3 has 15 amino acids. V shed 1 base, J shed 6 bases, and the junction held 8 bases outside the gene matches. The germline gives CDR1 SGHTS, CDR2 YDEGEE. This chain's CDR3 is CASSLYQGASAEAFF. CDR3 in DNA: TGTGCCAGCAGCTTGTACCAGGGGGCCAGCGCTGAAGCTTTCTTT. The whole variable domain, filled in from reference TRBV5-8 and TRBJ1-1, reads EAGVTQSPTHLIKTRGQQATLRCSPISGHTSVYWYQQALGLGLQFLLWYDEGEERNRGNFPPRFSGRQFPNYSSELNVNALELEDSALYLCASSLYQGASAEAFFGQGTRLTVV.